What follows describes a single T cell receptor beta chain. Its specificity is unknown. V was shortened by 1 base and J by 8 bases, with 5 bases between the two germline ends. CDR1 KGHDR and CDR2 SFDVKD come from the germline V gene. The CDR3 is made up of 12 amino acids. This entry belongs to a study of T cell responses to AZD1222 COVID-19 vaccine. Study observations and caveats: With dominance at 160-218 and 743-854, vaccine-associated CD4 TCRs spanned spike. Reports say nearly half of spike-specific TCRs go after unmutated variant regions. None of the repertoires were sampled until the peak T cell response had passed.

This table comes from immunoSEQ multiplex PCR, and its TCRdb copy is limited to in-frame clones, with some not included. The table includes 120,000 to 150,000 clones, about 87% detected once. This sequence joins TRBV24-1 and TRBJ2-1; D not resolved. The TCR comes from an adult in good health. Sample: peripheral blood, taken on day 0 of AZD1222 vaccination. CDR3 region: CATSDFPDEQFF. For the CDR3, the DNA is TGTGCCACCAGTGATTTTCCGGATGAGCAGTTCTTC.